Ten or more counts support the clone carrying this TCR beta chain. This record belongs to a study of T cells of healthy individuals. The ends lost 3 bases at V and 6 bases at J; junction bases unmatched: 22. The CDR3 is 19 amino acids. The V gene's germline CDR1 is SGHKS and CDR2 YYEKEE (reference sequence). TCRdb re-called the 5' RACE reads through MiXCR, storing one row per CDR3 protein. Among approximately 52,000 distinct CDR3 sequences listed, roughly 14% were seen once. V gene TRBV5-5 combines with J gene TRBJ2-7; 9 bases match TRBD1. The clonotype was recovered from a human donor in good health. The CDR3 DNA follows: TGTGCCAGCAGCTCCTTAGGCGTTGGGACAGGGAAGTACAAGGTCGAGCAGTACTTC. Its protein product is CASSSLGVGTGKYKVEQYF.